The 23 T cell receptor beta chains in this list originate from one sample, sequenced in a study of T cells after yellow fever vaccination (dated by TCRdb to about 2019). This specimen's treatment or condition label, interpreted: live attenuated yellow fever vaccine strain. The method behind the library was 5' RACE. Sequencing instrument: Illumina NovaSeq 6000. In TCRdb, the public reads were trimmed at Q25 with fastp and aligned with MiXCR, with productive beta chains retained. A single entry per CDR3 protein holds the most common genes and DNA from its merged rows. The sample records around 56,000 distinct CDR3 sequences, 5.7% of which are singletons. Around a third of the sample belongs to the ten largest clones. Sequencing was performed on PBMCs, either bulk or a sorted T-cell subset (CD4+, CD8+, memory, or dextramer-sorted; not recorded which), taken on the day of the yellow fever booster vaccination. These TCRs come from a man between 18 and 35 years old who received the YFV17D yellow fever vaccine.

This chain uses TRBV4-1 with TRBJ1-2; no clear D. The CDR3 has 12 residues. The germline V gene encodes CDR1 MGHRA and CDR2 YSYEKL. With 4 bases removed from V and 8 bases from J, the gap between germline ends came to 11 bases. The CDR3 sequence is CASSPLGSGYTF. DNA for the CDR3: TGCGCCAGCAGCCCTCTAGGGAGCGGCTACACCTTC.

This clonotype occurred a few times. J is TRBJ2-1 and V is TRBV6-6; D might be TRBD2 (7 bases). V lost 6 bases and J lost 4, with 16 bases in between. The CDR3 runs to 15 residues. Germline V gives CDR1 MNHNY, CDR2 SVGAGI (reference sequence). CDR3 nucleotide sequence: TGTGCCAGCAGGACGGGGCGGGGGCAATACAATGAGCAGTTCTTC. Protein sequence: CASRTGRGQYNEQFF.

This rearrangement joins TRBV4-1 to TRBJ1-4, with D uncertain. This CDR3 region has 17 residues. Per germline, CDR1 MGHRA and CDR2 YSYEKL. Trimming cost V 1 base and J 2 bases, with 14 bases left between them. The CDR3 protein is CASSQVRRMWTNEKLFF. CDR3 bases: TGCGCCAGCAGCCAAGTTAGAAGGATGTGGACTAATGAAAAACTGTTTTTT.

This clonotype was detected many times. CDR3 nucleotides: TGTGCCAGCAGGCTAGCGGGGAGCAACTACGAGCAGTACTTC. This translates into CASRLAGSNYEQYF. The chain has TRBV12-3 or TRBV12-4 and TRBJ2-7; 9 bases agree with TRBD2. This CDR3 spans 14 amino acids. Trimming took 6 bases from V and 3 from J; bases not matched to a gene: 6.

The sample holds many counts of this clonotype. The chain links TRBV12-3 or TRBV12-4 to TRBJ1-3, with D possibly matching TRBD1 (6 bases). V lost 3 bases and J 4 bases, leaving 13 bases between the germline ends. The CDR3 is 15 residues long. In nucleotides, the CDR3 is TGTGCCAGCAGTTTCACAGGGTTTTCAGGAAACACCATATATTTT. It specifies CASSFTGFSGNTIYF.

This clonotype has at least ten counts. The chain employs TRBV7-2 and TRBJ2-7; D unclear. This CDR3 contains 13 residues. CDR1 is SGHTA and CDR2 is FQGNSA in the germline V gene. Trimming stripped 4 bases from V and 3 bases from J, with 10 bases between. CDR3 loop: CASSSAAFYEQYF. The CDR3 DNA follows: TGTGCCAGCAGCTCCGCGGCTTTCTACGAGCAGTACTTC.

This chain joins TRBV12-3 or TRBV12-4 and TRBJ2-2; D tentatively reads TRBD1 or TRBD2 (5 bases each). The V end lost 5 bases, the J end lost 6 bases, and 16 bases lay between the germline ends. This CDR3 comprises 15 residues. The CDR3 sequence: CASSGSGTTSGELFF. The CDR3 nucleotides read TGTGCCAGCAGTGGCTCCGGGACCACCTCCGGGGAGCTGTTTTTT.

This clonotype was seen a handful of times. V usage is TRBV5-1 and J usage is TRBJ2-7; D is undetermined. Per the germline V gene, CDR1 is SGHRS and CDR2 is YFSETQ. The CDR3 is made up of 12 amino acids. V lost 8 bases and J 0 bases, leaving 9 bases between the germline ends. The CDR3 sequence: CARWTRSYEQYV. CDR3 nucleotide sequence: TGCGCCAGGTGGACCCGCTCCTACGAGCAGTACGTC.

This clonotype has ten or more counts. The J gene is TRBJ2-5, the V gene TRBV6-5; D is unclear. The CDR3 sequence is 11 residues long. Trimming cost V 2 bases and J 7 bases, with 5 bases left between them. Germline CDR1 and CDR2: MNHEY and SVGAGI. CDR3 sequence reads: CASSYAATQYF. The CDR3 DNA sequence: TGTGCCAGCAGTTACGCTGCGACCCAGTACTTC.

The sample holds many counts of this clonotype. This rearrangement joins TRBV5-1 to TRBJ2-6; 9 bases match TRBD1. This CDR3 contains 17 residues. Germline V gene lookup returns CDR1 SGHRS and CDR2 YFSETQ. V gave up 4 bases and J gave up 0 bases; unmatched junction bases: 5. As DNA, the CDR3 is TGCGCCAGCAGCCGCGGGACAGGGTTCTCTGGGGCCAACGTCCTGACTTTC. It is translated as CASSRGTGFSGANVLTF.

This clonotype was detected many times. The chain couples TRBV5-1 to TRBJ2-7; no clear D gene. V was cut by 2 bases and J by 0 bases, with 6 bases left in between. Germline lookup yields CDR1 SGHRS and CDR2 YFSETQ. The CDR3 consists of 13 residues. The CDR3, as DNA: TGCGCCAGCAGCTTCGGCAGCTCCTACGAGCAGTACTTC. Its translation is CASSFGSSYEQYF.

This clonotype was counted ten times or more. The genes are TRBV7-8 and TRBJ2-7; D remains ambiguous. Germline V gene lookup returns CDR1 SGHVS and CDR2 FQNEAQ. V dropped 3 bases and J dropped 4 bases, with 13 bases sitting between them. This CDR3 comprises 14 residues. In DNA, the CDR3 is TGTGCCAGCAGCTTTTTTCCCGGGCCATACGAGCAGTACGTC. This translates into CASSFFPGPYEQYV.

This clonotype was counted many times. The chain carries TRBV25-1 and TRBJ2-5, with 7 bases lining up with TRBD2. V shed 3 bases, J shed 2 bases, and the junction held 0 bases outside the gene matches. CDR3 length equals 13 residues. CDR1 MGHDK and CDR2 SYGVNS come from the germline V gene. The CDR3 spells CASSEGGQETQYF. The CDR3 DNA reads as TGTGCCAGCAGTGAGGGGGGGCAAGAGACCCAGTACTTC.

This clonotype was observed a few times. A read error is possible here, since a much larger clone lies one base away. The rearrangement joins TRBV7-9 to TRBJ2-2; D ambiguous. The CDR3 consists of 11 residues. From germline, CDR1 is SEHNR and CDR2 FQNEAQ (reference sequence). The CDR3 DNA follows: TGTGCCAGCTGCTTTTCCGGGGAGCTGTTTTTT. Translating gives CASCFSGELFF.

The chain links TRBV6-2 or TRBV6-3 to TRBJ2-7; possibly TRBD1 for D (6 bases). CDR3 length: 15 amino acids. Germline-derived CDR1 and CDR2 are MNHEY and SVGEGT. V lost 2 bases and J 7 bases, leaving 18 bases between the germline ends. The CDR3 is CASSYVDSLPREQYV. CDR3 nucleotides: TGTGCCAGCAGTTACGTGGACAGCCTACCTCGGGAGCAGTACGTC.

This clonotype was picked up many times. V and J are TRBV7-8 and TRBJ2-5; 8 bases map to TRBD1. CDR3 size: 13 residues. Germline V lookup: CDR1 SGHVS, CDR2 FQNEAQ. V lost 2 bases and J lost 5; bases outside the gene matches: 1. The CDR3 loop reads CASSLRTGETQYF. In DNA, the CDR3 is TGTGCCAGCAGCTTACGGACAGGGGAGACCCAGTACTTC.

Only a few counts were recorded for this clonotype. The rearrangement joins TRBV21-1 to TRBJ2-3. TRBV21-1 is deemed a pseudogene. The CDR3 spans 13 residues. In DNA, the CDR3 is TGTGCCAGCAGCAACGGAGGCACAGATACGCAGTATTTT. Translated, it gives CASSNGGTDTQYF.

The rearrangement uses TRBV12-3 or TRBV12-4 and TRBJ2-1; D is unclear. The CDR3 totals 13 residues. V lost 3 bases and J lost 8, with 11 bases in between. This chain's CDR3 is CASSFHLVDEQFF. The CDR3 coding sequence is TGTGCCAGCAGTTTCCACTTGGTAGATGAGCAGTTCTTC.

The V and J genes are TRBV7-6 and TRBJ2-3, with TRBD1 as a possible D gene (5 bases). The V gene's germline CDR1 is SGHVS and CDR2 FNYEAQ. The V gene lost 1 base and the J gene lost 2 bases, with 13 bases spanning the gap. CDR3 length: 16 residues. The CDR3 region has the DNA TGTGCCAGCAGCTTAGAGGGCAGGGCCTACACAGATACGCAGTATTTT. It yields the protein CASSLEGRAYTDTQYF.

The rearrangement links TRBV4-1 to TRBJ2-2; D remains ambiguous. The V and J ends lost 4 bases and 4 bases respectively, with 10 bases between them. CDR3 size: 14 residues. Germline CDR1 is MGHRA and CDR2 is YSYEKL. This chain's CDR3 is CASSLPPFTGELFF. The CDR3 region has the DNA TGCGCCAGCAGCCTTCCTCCATTCACCGGGGAGCTGTTTTTT.

This clonotype was seen a few times. The chain is built from TRBV7-2 and TRBJ2-5; a possible D gene is TRBD2 (5 bases). The germline gives CDR1 SGHTA, CDR2 FQGNSA. The CDR3 loop spans 17 amino acids. The V gene lost 3 bases and the J gene lost 5 bases, with 22 bases spanning the gap. The CDR3 region is CASSFEALGAEGETQYF. Written as DNA, the CDR3 is TGTGCCAGCAGCTTTGAGGCATTGGGAGCGGAAGGGGAGACCCAGTACTTC.

This clonotype was counted between two and nine times. V is TRBV7-9 and J is TRBJ2-3; D may match TRBD1 or TRBD2 (5 bases each). The CDR3 is made up of 17 amino acids. Germline V gene sequence: CDR1 SEHNR, CDR2 FQNEAQ (reference sequence). The V gene lost 1 base and the J gene lost 0 bases, with 14 bases spanning the gap. The DNA for the CDR3 is TGTGCCAGCAGCTTAGGGGCCGGGGCCCCTAGCACAGATACGCAGTATTTT. Protein product: CASSLGAGAPSTDTQYF.

This clonotype has just a few counts. The chain couples TRBV6-5 to TRBJ2-3; D is possibly TRBD1 (5 bases). Trimming left V 0 bases short and J 1 base short, with 8 bases between. CDR1 is MNHEY and CDR2 is SVGAGI in the germline V gene. The CDR3 has 15 amino acids. The CDR3 here is CASSYSPGRTDTQYF. Written as DNA, the CDR3 is TGTGCCAGCAGTTACTCGCCAGGGCGCACAGATACGCAGTATTTT.